Following are 10 T cell receptor beta chains from one sample sequenced in a study of metastatic and nonmetastatic thyroid tumors. Prior to thyroid surgery, none of the patients had received any treatment. TCRdb recomputed clones from the PCR reads via MiXCR. The sample includes tens of thousands of clones, roughly 14% of them seen just once. Sequencing was performed on blood. These receptors all come from a female donor with papillary thyroid cancer or a benign thyroid nodule (not recorded which). Some clones in this sample may be carry-over from other donors' samples.

This clone occurred many times. The chain carries TRBV9 and TRBJ1-1, with D unclear. In germline, CDR1 is SGDLS, CDR2 YYNGEE. V dropped 3 bases and J dropped 0 bases, with 12 bases sitting between them. This CDR3 has 15 residues. The CDR3 sequence is CASSGRENMNTEAFF. As DNA, the CDR3 is TGTGCCAGCAGCGGGAGGGAAAATATGAACACTGAAGCTTTCTTT. The whole variable domain, remainder taken from reference TRBV9 and TRBJ1-1, is DSGVTQTPKHLITATGQRVTLRCSPRSGDLSVYWYQQSLDQGLQFLIQYYNGEERAKGNILERFSAQQFPDLHSELNLSSLELGDSALYFCASSGRENMNTEAFFGQGTRLTVV.

This clone was counted at least ten times. This chain joins TRBV6-2 or TRBV6-3 and TRBJ1-1; D is possibly TRBD1 (5 bases). Trimming shortened V by 8 bases and J by 6 bases, and 19 bases separated the two germline ends. CDR1 is MNHEY and CDR2 is SVGEGT in the germline V gene. The CDR3 length is 14 residues. The CDR3 sequence: CASFPRPLGAEAFF. For the CDR3, the DNA is TGTGCCAGCTTCCCACGCCCTTTAGGGGCTGAAGCTTTCTTT.

This clone was recorded many times. This chain connects TRBV24-1 to TRBJ2-1, with D possibly being TRBD1 or TRBD2 (6 bases each). Trimming shortened V by 0 bases and J by 12 bases, and 20 bases separated the two germline ends. This CDR3 has 16 residues. CDR1 is KGHDR and CDR2 is SFDVKD in the germline V gene. CDR3 sequence (DNA): TGTGCCACCAGTGATTTGGTACAGGGAGGTGATGATGGGCAGTTCTTC. Translated, it gives CATSDLVQGGDDGQFF.

On this clone: With a much larger clone just one base away, this may be a read error. This CDR3 is also generated by other DNA sequences in the sample. V and J are TRBV18 and TRBJ2-5; 7 bases agree with TRBD1. The CDR3 has 14 residues. CDR1 and CDR2 from the germline V gene are KGHSH and LQKENI. Losses at the gene ends were 6 bases for V and 3 bases for J; bases not matched to a gene: 7. CDR3 sequence: CASSPGQVEETQYF. The CDR3 DNA is TGTGCCAGCTCTCCCGGACAGGTGGAAGAGACCCAGTACTTC.

Ten or more counts support this clone. The chain carries TRBV5-1 and TRBJ2-4; D gene uncertain. The CDR3 runs to 13 residues. The ends were cut back, 7 bases at V and 1 base at J, with 9 bases in the middle. Germline V gene data show CDR1 as SGHRS and CDR2 as YFSETQ. The CDR3 sequence: CASAAEAKNIQYF. CDR3 nucleotides: TGCGCCAGCGCGGCCGAGGCCAAAAACATTCAGTACTTC.

This clone came up many times. V and J are TRBV18 and TRBJ1-4; D not certain. The CDR3 is 14 residues long. With 3 bases removed from V and 5 bases from J, the gap between germline ends came to 10 bases. Looked up from germline, CDR1 is KGHSH and CDR2 is LQKENI. Here the CDR3 DNA reads TGTGCCAGCTCACCGGGATACCAAAATGAAAAACTGTTTTTT. This gives the protein CASSPGYQNEKLFF.

This clone showed up many times. The chain uses TRBV2 and TRBJ2-5; TRBD2 matches at 11 bases. CDR3 length equals 16 residues. V was clipped by 11 bases and J by 1 base; unmatched bases: 12. Germline V lookup: CDR1 SNHLY, CDR2 FYNNEI. The CDR3 protein is CASWALAGGSQETQYF. CDR3 bases: TGTGCCTCCTGGGCCCTAGCGGGAGGATCCCAAGAGACCCAGTACTTC.

This clone was detected ten times or more. V is TRBV20-1 and J is TRBJ2-7, with TRBD1 identical over 7 bases. Unmatched junction bases numbered 4, after V lost 5 bases and J lost 0 bases. Germline CDR1 is DFQATT and CDR2 is SNEGSKA (reference sequence). The CDR3 contains 13 residues. The CDR3 DNA sequence: TGCAGTGCTCGGGGACAGAGCTCCTACGAGCAGTACTTC. It translates to CSARGQSSYEQYF.

This clone was detected ten times or more. Other DNA sequences in this sample translate to the same CDR3. This sequence joins TRBV20-1 and TRBJ2-7; TRBD1 matches at 8 bases. Germline CDR1 reads DFQATT; CDR2 reads SNEGSKA (reference sequence). This CDR3 is built from 14 residues. V lost 5 bases and J lost 0; bases outside the gene matches: 6. The CDR3 loop reads CSAPRTGSSYEQYF. DNA of the CDR3: TGCAGTGCTCCTAGGACAGGGAGCTCCTACGAGCAGTACTTC.

This clone was detected ten times or more. The chain uses TRBV30 and TRBJ2-1, with 8 bases that match TRBD1. This CDR3 is 12 amino acids long. V dropped 2 bases and J dropped 15; count of bases not matched to a gene: 9. CDR1 is GTSNPN and CDR2 is SVGIG in the germline V gene (reference sequence). The CDR3 nucleotides read TGTGCCTGGAGTACGGAGACAGGGGAAGGGTTCTTC. It codes for CAWSTETGEGFF.